A selection of T cell receptor beta chains follows, all from one sample in a study of blood T cell repertoires in COVID-19. Assay used: immunoSEQ multiplex PCR; TCRdb lists only in-frame clones, some missing. Of 150,000 or so clones in the sample, roughly 90% were seen once. Sequencing used peripheral blood. These receptors were obtained from a man aged 60 to 75 with acute or convalescent COVID-19. Each CDR3 is given with its conserved first and last residue. A D gene is named only where the DNA matches it firmly. Rows give clone size only sometimes, using once, few, many, or a class for an expanded clone.

d_gene	abundance	v_gene	j_gene	CDR3nt	CDR3aa
.	.	TRBV10-3	TRBJ1-2	TGTGCCATCAGTGAACAGGACTATGGCTACACCTTC	CAISEQDYGYTF
.	.	TRBV2	TRBJ1-4	TGTGCCAGCAGTGATGAATGGGTAGCAGGGGAAAAACTGTTTTTT	CASSDEWVAGEKLFF
.	.	TRBV4-3	TRBJ2-7	TGCGCCAGCAGCCAAGAGGGGGGTTCTTCCTACGAGCAGTACTTC	CASSQEGGSSYEQYF
TRBD2	.	TRBV7-3	TRBJ2-7	TGTGCCAGCAGCCCTAGCGGGGCCTCCTACGAGCAGTACTTC	CASSPSGASYEQYF
TRBD2	.	TRBV19	TRBJ2-5	TGTGCCAGTAGAGCCGTAGCGGGCCAAGAGACCCAGTACTTC	CASRAVAGQETQYF
TRBD2	.	TRBV10-3	TRBJ2-6	TGTGCCATCAGTGAGCGGGTAGCGGGGAGCTCTGGGGCCAACGTCCTGACTTTC	CAISERVAGSSGANVLTF
.	.	TRBV7-9	TRBJ1-2	TGTGCCAGCAGCTGGGACACTACTAACTATGGCTACACCTTC	CASSWDTTNYGYTF
.	.	TRBV4-1	TRBJ1-1	TGCGCCAGCAGCCAAGGGGCGACAGTGAACACTGAAGCTTTCTTT	CASSQGATVNTEAFF
TRBD2	.	TRBV9	TRBJ2-1	TGTGCCAGCAGCGTTAGCGGGGGGACCCGAGGTAATGAGCAGTTCTTC	CASSVSGGTRGNEQFF
TRBD2	.	TRBV18	TRBJ2-2	TGTGCCAGCTCACGGCTAGCGGGCACCGGGGAGCTGTTTTTT	CASSRLAGTGELFF
TRBD1	once	TRBV29-1	TRBJ2-1	TGCAGCGTCTCCGGGACAGGGGAATTCGGTGAGCAGTTCTTC	CSVSGTGEFGEQFF
.	.	TRBV24-1	TRBJ1-2	TGTGCCACCAGTGATTTGGGCCGGGGGTTCGGTGGCTACACCTTC	CATSDLGRGFGGYTF
.	.	TRBV11-2	TRBJ2-3	TGTGCCAGCAGCTTTGACGACAGGCTGATTAGAGCGCAGTATTTT	CASSFDDRLIRAQYF
.	.	TRBV11-3	TRBJ2-7	TGTGCCAGCAGCTTAGCAGTCCACGAGCAGTACTTC	CASSLAVHEQYF
TRBD1	.	TRBV5-5	TRBJ1-6	TGTGCCAGCAGCGGACAGGGTTTAGGTAATTCACCCCTCCACTTT	CASSGQGLGNSPLHF
.	.	TRBV7-3	TRBJ2-1	TGTGCCAGCAGCTCCGGACTAGGGGGTGAGCAGTTCTTC	CASSSGLGGEQFF
.	.	TRBV6-2/TRBV6-3	TRBJ2-1	TGTGCCAGCAGTCTAACTTTGGGGGGAGGGCAGTTCTTC	CASSLTLGGGQFF
.	.	TRBV2	TRBJ1-5	TGTGCCAGCAGTGAAGAGACGTCGACCTCAGGGCCCCAGCATTTT	CASSEETSTSGPQHF
TRBD1	.	TRBV6-4	TRBJ2-3	TGTGCCAGCAGTGAAGGACAGGGGGCGACAGATACGCAGTATTTT	CASSEGQGATDTQYF
.	once	TRBV12-5	TRBJ1-3	TGTGCTAGTGGTTTGGTACAGTCTACTGGAAACACCATATATTTT	CASGLVQSTGNTIYF
.	.	TRBV3-1/TRBV3-2	TRBJ2-3	TGTGCCAGCAGCTCGGACCTCGGGGCAGATACGCAGTATTTT	CASSSDLGADTQYF
TRBD2	.	TRBV7-9	TRBJ2-5	TGTGCCAGCAGTGACCGTGGGCGGGGGGCAGAGACCCAGTACTTC	CASSDRGRGAETQYF
.	.	TRBV30	TRBJ1-3	TGTGCCTGGACGGACAGCGGAAACACCATATATTTT	CAWTDSGNTIYF
TRBD1	.	TRBV29-1	TRBJ1-1	TGCAGCGTTGAACAGGGGGTGAACACTGAAGCTTTCTTT	CSVEQGVNTEAFF
TRBD1	.	TRBV28	TRBJ1-1	TGTGCCAGCAGTTACAGGGGGAACACTGAAGCTTTCTTT	CASSYRGNTEAFF
.	.	TRBV6-2/TRBV6-3	TRBJ2-7	TGTGCCAGCAGTTATTTCCAGATCGACGAGCAGTACTTC	CASSYFQIDEQYF
.	.	TRBV19	TRBJ2-3	TGTGCCAGTAGTATCCACCGCGGAAGTCTCACAGATACGCAGTATTTT	CASSIHRGSLTDTQYF
TRBD2	.	TRBV5-1	TRBJ2-1	TGCGCCAGCAGCTTGGAACTAGCGGGGGGAGACAATGAGCAGTTCTTC	CASSLELAGGDNEQFF
TRBD1	.	TRBV9	TRBJ1-2	TGTGCCAGCAGCTCAGGGGGCGGCTATGGCTACACCTTC	CASSSGGGYGYTF
TRBD2	.	TRBV7-3	TRBJ2-5	TGTGCCAGCAGCTTTACCGGGGGGACCGCTTTAGAGACCCAGTACTTC	CASSFTGGTALETQYF
TRBD2	.	TRBV9	TRBJ2-7	TGTGCCAGCAGCGCCGGCCTAGCGGGACGCGAGCAGTACTTC	CASSAGLAGREQYF
.	.	TRBV9	TRBJ2-7	TGTGCCAGCCTATGGTTTCGGAGTAGCTACGAGCAGTACTTC	CASLWFRSSYEQYF
TRBD2	.	TRBV11-2	TRBJ2-5	TGTGCCAGCAGCCGGTGGACTAGCGGCCAAGAGACCCAGTACTTC	CASSRWTSGQETQYF
TRBD1	.	TRBV7-9	TRBJ2-1	TGTGCCAGCAGCGATGACAGGGTAGGGCAGTTCTTC	CASSDDRVGQFF
TRBD1	.	TRBV5-6	TRBJ2-7	TGTGCCAGCAGCTTGTCCGGGACAGAAGTTTACGAGCAGTACTTC	CASSLSGTEVYEQYF
.	.	TRBV6-2/TRBV6-3	TRBJ1-2	TGTGCCAGCAGTTCGGAGCGGTTCTATGGCTACACCTTC	CASSSERFYGYTF
TRBD2	.	TRBV4-3	TRBJ2-2	TGCGCCAGCAGCCCCGGGAGGGGAACCGGGGAGCTGTTTTTT	CASSPGRGTGELFF
.	.	TRBV30	TRBJ2-2	TGTGCCTGGAGTTCCAGTCCGATCGGGGAGCTGTTTTTT	CAWSSSPIGELFF
.	.	TRBV19	TRBJ1-3	TGTGCCAGCGTTTCGGGGGGAAACACCATATATTTT	CASVSGGNTIYF
.	.	TRBV9	TRBJ2-1	TGTGCCAGCAGCGCGGATGGGGGGAGTCAGTCCTACAATGAGCAGTTCTTC	CASSADGGSQSYNEQFF
.	.	TRBV14	TRBJ2-7	TGTGCCAGCAGCCAACCCCCAGGGATCAAGCAGTACTTC	CASSQPPGIKQYF
.	.	TRBV27	TRBJ2-7	TGTGCCAGCAGTTCCGGCGGCTACGAGCAGTACTTC	CASSSGGYEQYF
.	few	TRBV9	TRBJ1-1	TGTGCCAGCAGCGTAGGGCAGGGGTTTGTAGGCACTGAAGCTTTCTTT	CASSVGQGFVGTEAFF
.	.	TRBV29-1	TRBJ1-1	TGCAGCTGGGGAAGGGGGGAGGGCACTGAAGCTTTCTTT	CSWGRGEGTEAFF
TRBD1	once	TRBV10-3	TRBJ1-2	TGTGCCATCAGTGAGTCGGAGGGGGCGCATTTTGATGGCTACACCTTC	CAISESEGAHFDGYTF
TRBD2	.	TRBV12-3/TRBV12-4	TRBJ2-5	TGTGCCAGCAGTCCGGGGGGGGAGACCCAGTACTTC	CASSPGGETQYF